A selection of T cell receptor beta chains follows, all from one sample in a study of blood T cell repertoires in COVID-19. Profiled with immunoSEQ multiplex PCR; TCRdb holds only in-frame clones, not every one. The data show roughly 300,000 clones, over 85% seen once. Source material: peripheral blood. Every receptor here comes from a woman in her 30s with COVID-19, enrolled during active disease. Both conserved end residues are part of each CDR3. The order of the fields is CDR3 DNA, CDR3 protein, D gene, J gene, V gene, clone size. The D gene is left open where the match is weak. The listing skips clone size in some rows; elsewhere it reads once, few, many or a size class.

DNA: TGTGCCATCAGTAACGGGTACGAGCAGTACTTC; CDR3: CAISNGYEQYF; D: .; J: TRBJ2-7; V: TRBV10-3; size: few
DNA: TGTGCCAGCAGCCCAACAAATGGCCCCACCGGGGAGCTGTTTTTT; CDR3: CASSPTNGPTGELFF; D: .; J: TRBJ2-2; V: TRBV7-3; size: .
DNA: TGTGCCAGCAGCTCGCAGGACAGGGGGCGCTTTTATGGCTACACCTTC; CDR3: CASSSQDRGRFYGYTF; D: TRBD1; J: TRBJ1-2; V: TRBV13; size: .
DNA: TGTGCCAGCAGCCAATTAGCGGGGGGCCAAGAGACCCAGTACTTC; CDR3: CASSQLAGGQETQYF; D: TRBD2; J: TRBJ2-5; V: TRBV3-1/TRBV3-2; size: .
DNA: TGTGCCAGTAGTGTACAGGGTGAACCCAACCGGTATGGCTACACCTTC; CDR3: CASSVQGEPNRYGYTF; D: .; J: TRBJ1-2; V: TRBV19; size: few
DNA: TGTGCCAGCAGTGAAGGGTCAGGTTACTCTGGAAACACCATATATTTT; CDR3: CASSEGSGYSGNTIYF; D: .; J: TRBJ1-3; V: TRBV6-1; size: .
DNA: TGTGCCAGCAGTTACTCGAGCGGCAACCAAGAGACCCAGTACTTC; CDR3: CASSYSSGNQETQYF; D: .; J: TRBJ2-5; V: TRBV6-5; size: .
DNA: TGTGCCAGCAGTTCCGAAGACAGCGACTATGGCTACACCTTC; CDR3: CASSSEDSDYGYTF; D: .; J: TRBJ1-2; V: TRBV6-5; size: .
DNA: TGTGCCAGCAGTGACTCGATGAGGACAGAGGGTTTAAACACCATATATTTT; CDR3: CASSDSMRTEGLNTIYF; D: .; J: TRBJ1-3; V: TRBV6-4; size: .
DNA: TGTGCCAGCAGCCAGGGGACAGGGGGGTCCTACAATGAGCAGTTCTTC; CDR3: CASSQGTGGSYNEQFF; D: TRBD1; J: TRBJ2-1; V: TRBV7-2; size: once
DNA: TGTGCTAGTGGTTTGATTACAGGGGGCACCGGGGAGCTGTTTTTT; CDR3: CASGLITGGTGELFF; D: TRBD1; J: TRBJ2-2; V: TRBV12-5; size: .
DNA: TGTGCCAGCGGTCAACAGGGTGTTTTGGGTGGTGAAGCTTTCTTT; CDR3: CASGQQGVLGGEAFF; D: .; J: TRBJ1-1; V: TRBV6-5; size: .
DNA: TGTGCCACCAGAACAGGGACAGGTGAAGCTTTCTTT; CDR3: CATRTGTGEAFF; D: TRBD1; J: TRBJ1-1; V: TRBV15; size: .
DNA: TGTGCCAGCAGTCTTCAAGGGGGAACCTATGGCTACACCTTC; CDR3: CASSLQGGTYGYTF; D: .; J: TRBJ1-2; V: TRBV25-1; size: .
DNA: TGTGCCAGCAGTTTTGGCCTCCGCACAGATACGCAGTATTTT; CDR3: CASSFGLRTDTQYF; D: .; J: TRBJ2-3; V: TRBV27; size: .
DNA: TGCGCCAGGTTAAGTTGGGCCCCGCGCTCACAAGCTTTCTTT; CDR3: CARLSWAPRSQAFF; D: .; J: TRBJ1-1; V: TRBV23-1; size: .
DNA: TGTGCCAGCAGCCGGGATAGGAACACTGAAGCTTTCTTT; CDR3: CASSRDRNTEAFF; D: .; J: TRBJ1-1; V: TRBV7-9; size: .
DNA: TGTGCCAGCAATTTCCCAGGGAACACTGAAGCTTTCTTT; CDR3: CASNFPGNTEAFF; D: .; J: TRBJ1-1; V: TRBV2; size: .
DNA: TGTGCCAGCACCTTTTTAGCGAATGAGCAGTTCTTC; CDR3: CASTFLANEQFF; D: .; J: TRBJ2-1; V: TRBV12-3/TRBV12-4; size: once
DNA: TGTGCCAGCAGCTGGGGGGCAGGGGGAGGTAATGAGCAGTTCTTC; CDR3: CASSWGAGGGNEQFF; D: .; J: TRBJ2-1; V: TRBV5-4; size: .
DNA: TGTGCCAGCAGTTACCTACAGGGGAATGGCTACACCTTC; CDR3: CASSYLQGNGYTF; D: TRBD1; J: TRBJ1-2; V: TRBV6-5; size: .
DNA: TGTGCCAGCTCATCCCCCGCTACCCTCTCCTACAATGAGCAGTTCTTC; CDR3: CASSSPATLSYNEQFF; D: .; J: TRBJ2-1; V: TRBV18; size: .
DNA: TGTGCCAGCGGACAGAATAATTCACCCCTCCACTTT; CDR3: CASGQNNSPLHF; D: .; J: TRBJ1-6; V: TRBV2; size: few
DNA: TGTGCCAGTTCCGGACAGATCTATGGCTACACCTTC; CDR3: CASSGQIYGYTF; D: .; J: TRBJ1-2; V: TRBV28; size: .
DNA: TGTGCCAGCAGCTTCGGGACAGGGGACAATCAGCCCCAGCATTTT; CDR3: CASSFGTGDNQPQHF; D: TRBD1; J: TRBJ1-5; V: TRBV7-8; size: .
DNA: TGCAGCGTTTCCGGAGTTAGCTCCTACGAGCAGTACTTC; CDR3: CSVSGVSSYEQYF; D: .; J: TRBJ2-7; V: TRBV29-1; size: .
DNA: TGTGCCAGCAGCCCCGGACAGGGGGCAGGCTACGAGCAGTACTTC; CDR3: CASSPGQGAGYEQYF; D: TRBD1; J: TRBJ2-7; V: TRBV9; size: .
DNA: TGTGCCAGCAGCAGGGTAGGGACAAGATATGAAAAACTGTTTTTT; CDR3: CASSRVGTRYEKLFF; D: .; J: TRBJ1-4; V: TRBV9; size: .
DNA: TGTGCCAGCAGCGCCTGGACTAGCGCAGATACGCAGTATTTT; CDR3: CASSAWTSADTQYF; D: TRBD2; J: TRBJ2-3; V: TRBV7-9; size: .
DNA: TGTGCCAGCTCAACCGGACTAGCGGGGTACAATGAGCAGTTCTTC; CDR3: CASSTGLAGYNEQFF; D: TRBD2; J: TRBJ2-1; V: TRBV18; size: .
DNA: TGTGCCAGCAGCTTAGTGGGGGGGGCACCGAATGAGCAGTTCTTC; CDR3: CASSLVGGAPNEQFF; D: .; J: TRBJ2-1; V: TRBV7-2; size: .
DNA: TGTGCCAGCAGCTTGCAGGGACTAGCGGACGAGCAGTACTTC; CDR3: CASSLQGLADEQYF; D: TRBD2; J: TRBJ2-7; V: TRBV5-6; size: .
DNA: TGTGCCAGCAGTTTTCAGGGGGTACGGGGCTACACCTTC; CDR3: CASSFQGVRGYTF; D: TRBD1; J: TRBJ1-2; V: TRBV6-5; size: .
DNA: TGTGCCAGCAGCCAGGGGCTAAGCTCCTATAATTCACCCCTCCACTTT; CDR3: CASSQGLSSYNSPLHF; D: .; J: TRBJ1-6; V: TRBV3-1/TRBV3-2; size: .
DNA: TGCGCCAGCAGCCAAGAGGGAGTTGGCTATGGCTACACCTTC; CDR3: CASSQEGVGYGYTF; D: .; J: TRBJ1-2; V: TRBV4-1; size: .
DNA: TGTGCCAGCAGTTTGACAGGGGCGAACACTGAAGCTTTCTTT; CDR3: CASSLTGANTEAFF; D: TRBD1; J: TRBJ1-1; V: TRBV27; size: .
DNA: TGTGCCAGCAGCTTAGAGCGACAGTTGAACACTGAAGCTTTCTTT; CDR3: CASSLERQLNTEAFF; D: .; J: TRBJ1-1; V: TRBV7-3; size: .
DNA: TGTGCCAGCAGTAGAGGGACAGGCAATAATTCACCCCTCCACTTT; CDR3: CASSRGTGNNSPLHF; D: TRBD1; J: TRBJ1-6; V: TRBV9; size: .
DNA: TGTGCCAGCAGCCCAGACAGGTCGCTCTATGGCTACACCTTC; CDR3: CASSPDRSLYGYTF; D: .; J: TRBJ1-2; V: TRBV7-2; size: .
DNA: TGTGCCAGCAGCTTAGAGGGGGCGCTTGGTTCACCCCTCCACTTT; CDR3: CASSLEGALGSPLHF; D: TRBD1; J: TRBJ1-6; V: TRBV7-2; size: .
DNA: TGTGCCAGCAGCTTATGGACAGACGAACTCTACGAGCAGTACTTC; CDR3: CASSLWTDELYEQYF; D: .; J: TRBJ2-7; V: TRBV7-2; size: .
DNA: TGTGCCAGCTCACCGGTCCCGGGACAGAGCAATTCACCCCTCCACTTT; CDR3: CASSPVPGQSNSPLHF; D: TRBD1; J: TRBJ1-6; V: TRBV18; size: .
DNA: TGTGCCAGCTCACCACCGGGAAGGGGTGCAAACACCATATATTTT; CDR3: CASSPPGRGANTIYF; D: .; J: TRBJ1-3; V: TRBV18; size: .
DNA: TGTGCCAGTAGTATGGGGAGAGAAGAGACCCAGTACTTC; CDR3: CASSMGREETQYF; D: .; J: TRBJ2-5; V: TRBV19; size: .
DNA: TGCGCCAGCAGAGCCGTCCCTAGGAATGAAAAACTGTTTTTT; CDR3: CASRAVPRNEKLFF; D: .; J: TRBJ1-4; V: TRBV4-1; size: once
DNA: TGTGCCAGCAGTGAAGCGCTTCGAAGGGGTACGCAGTATTTT; CDR3: CASSEALRRGTQYF; D: .; J: TRBJ2-3; V: TRBV2; size: .
DNA: TGTGCCAGCCCAAGCCTGAACACCGGGGAGCTGTTTTTT; CDR3: CASPSLNTGELFF; D: .; J: TRBJ2-2; V: TRBV18; size: .
DNA: TGTGCCAGCAGTTACTCGGAGGACAGGGTGAACACTGAAGCTTTCTTT; CDR3: CASSYSEDRVNTEAFF; D: TRBD1; J: TRBJ1-1; V: TRBV6-5; size: .
DNA: TGTGCCAGCAGAGCGGACAGACGCAATCAGCCCCAGCATTTT; CDR3: CASRADRRNQPQHF; D: .; J: TRBJ1-5; V: TRBV6-5; size: .
DNA: TGTGCCAGCAGCCCTCAGGGGGCACCGGGGTCACCCCTCCACTTT; CDR3: CASSPQGAPGSPLHF; D: TRBD1; J: TRBJ1-6; V: TRBV9; size: .
DNA: TGTGCCAGTAGTACCGACAGACTCGGCCAGCCCCAGCATTTT; CDR3: CASSTDRLGQPQHF; D: .; J: TRBJ1-5; V: TRBV19; size: .
DNA: TGTGCCAGCAGTCGGGTCTATAACTATGGCTACACCTTC; CDR3: CASSRVYNYGYTF; D: .; J: TRBJ1-2; V: TRBV27; size: .
DNA: TGTGCCAGCAGCGCGACAGGTGGGCAAGAGACCCAGTACTTC; CDR3: CASSATGGQETQYF; D: .; J: TRBJ2-5; V: TRBV9; size: .
DNA: TGTGCCAGCTCACCACCATTAGAGAAGACCCAGTACTTC; CDR3: CASSPPLEKTQYF; D: .; J: TRBJ2-5; V: TRBV18; size: .
DNA: TGTGCCAGCAGCTCACCCGATGGGGCGTCCCTCCAAGAGACCCAGTACTTC; CDR3: CASSSPDGASLQETQYF; D: .; J: TRBJ2-5; V: TRBV11-2; size: .
DNA: TGTGCCAGCACCGACGGACAGGTTTTTCAGCCCCAGCATTTT; CDR3: CASTDGQVFQPQHF; D: TRBD1; J: TRBJ1-5; V: TRBV6-5; size: .
DNA: TGCGCCAGCAGCCAAGATGGTCGGCCGGGGGAGACCCAGTACTTC; CDR3: CASSQDGRPGETQYF; D: .; J: TRBJ2-5; V: TRBV4-3; size: .